The entry below gives a single TCR beta chain sequence along with its context. Its antigen is unknown. These data originate in a study of T-cell memory formation after mild COVID-19. The overall study: For the most part, TCR clusters were specific to one donor.

Study results and limitations: In pre-infection memory, a portion of responding clones appeared, which suggested that cross-reactive memory joined.

TCR alpha and TCR beta cDNA libraries carrying sample barcodes and UMIs were produced by 5'RACE using constant-segment primers. TCRdb recomputed calls from the 5' RACE reads with MiXCR, one row per CDR3 protein. The data contain 400,000 to 500,000 distinct CDR3 sequences, approximately 25% of them seen just once; the ten biggest clones take up roughly 8.9%. The clonotype originates from an adult woman who had mild COVID-19 (a few samples of this study predate the infection). Cell type and time point are not known. The sample was PBMCs or a T cell subset sorted from them (not recorded which).

The CDR3 sequence: CASSLPPGQGLSNEQFF. The CDR3 nucleotides are TGCGCCAGCAGCTTGCCGCCGGGACAGGGTCTTTCCAATGAGCAGTTCTTC. V usage is TRBV5-1 and J usage is TRBJ2-1, with 9 bases fitting TRBD1. CDR1 and CDR2 from the germline V gene are SGHRS and YFSETQ. This CDR3 contains 17 residues. The junction had 11 bases not matched to a gene; V was cut back by 1 base and J by 6 bases.